The sequence of this TCR beta chain was determined in a study of blood T cells in healthy people across ages. Study-level background: Researchers report that template switching captured about one barcoded beta molecule per two T cells. Regarding the study as a whole: Both higher diversity and more naive CD4+ cells marked long-lived donors when set against aged donors. Any changes in expanded clonotypes were possibly confounded, as donor CMV status remained unknown. Roughly linearly, TCR beta diversity per million T cells fell as age increased.

In the case of this clonotype: The antigen is undetermined.

A sample-barcoded 5' primer and a J-beta primer mix were used in a second PCR of about 7 to 12 cycles. Each CDR3 protein is one row after TCRdb ran MiXCR on the 5' RACE reads. The data contain hundreds of thousands of distinct CDR3 sequences, approximately 52% of them seen just once; the ten biggest clones take up roughly 14%. The ends were cut back, 1 base at V and 8 bases at J, with 16 bases in the middle. Germline V gene data show CDR1 as SGHRS and CDR2 as YFSETQ. This CDR3 comprises 15 residues. The chain employs TRBV5-1 and TRBJ2-1, with D maybe TRBD2 (7 bases). Input material: blood. The TCR comes from a woman of 80 years or more in good health. This CDR3 is CASSLLTGGLYEQFF. CDR3 nucleotide sequence: TGCGCCAGCAGCTTGTTGACGGGGGGCCTTTATGAGCAGTTCTTC.